Listed below are T cell receptor beta chains from one sample, sequenced in a study of CD8+ T cells in alopecia areata. Here immunoSEQ multiplex PCR was the method, and the copy in TCRdb shows in-frame clones only, minus some. Counted here are 250,000 to 300,000 clones, roughly 64% occurring once; the ten biggest clones make up 1.8%. This sample comprised CD4+ T cells sorted from blood, obtained at week 24, from a patient treated with tofacitinib. Receptors originate from a human donor with alopecia areata. CDR3s include the opening cysteine and the closing phenylalanine or tryptophan. The order of the fields is CDR3 protein, CDR3 DNA, clone size, D gene, J gene, V gene. D genes are given only for firm matches. Clone size, where shown, is once, few, many, or a class for clones that have expanded.

CDR3aa: CASSLEREDTNGYTF; CDR3nt: TGTGCCAGCAGCTTAGAGAGGGAGGACACGAATGGCTACACCTTC; abundance: -; d_gene: -; j_gene: TRBJ1-2; v_gene: TRBV7-9
CDR3aa: CASSQHLLSGANVLTF; CDR3nt: TGCGCCAGCAGCCAACACCTCCTCTCTGGGGCCAACGTCCTGACTTTC; abundance: -; d_gene: -; j_gene: TRBJ2-6; v_gene: TRBV4-3
CDR3aa: CAWRQTGYEQYF; CDR3nt: TGTGCCTGGAGGCAAACGGGTTACGAGCAGTACTTC; abundance: once; d_gene: -; j_gene: TRBJ2-7; v_gene: TRBV30
CDR3aa: CASLEGTGVQPQHF; CDR3nt: TGTGCCAGCCTGGAGGGGACAGGGGTCCAGCCCCAGCATTTT; abundance: -; d_gene: TRBD1; j_gene: TRBJ1-5; v_gene: TRBV28
CDR3aa: CASSLVSSNYGYTF; CDR3nt: TGTGCCAGCAGCTTAGTCAGTTCTAACTATGGCTACACCTTC; abundance: -; d_gene: -; j_gene: TRBJ1-2; v_gene: TRBV7-2
CDR3aa: CASSLNRVDTDTQYF; CDR3nt: TGCGCCAGCAGCTTAAACAGGGTGGACACAGATACGCAGTATTTT; abundance: -; d_gene: -; j_gene: TRBJ2-3; v_gene: TRBV5-1
CDR3aa: CASQRTGIDEQFF; CDR3nt: TGTGCCAGCCAACGGACGGGGATCGATGAGCAGTTCTTC; abundance: few; d_gene: -; j_gene: TRBJ2-1; v_gene: TRBV2
CDR3aa: CASSETGVNTGELFF; CDR3nt: TGTGCCAGCAGTGAAACAGGCGTCAACACCGGGGAGCTGTTTTTT; abundance: -; d_gene: -; j_gene: TRBJ2-2; v_gene: TRBV2
CDR3aa: CASSPRDSTNEKLFF; CDR3nt: TGTGCCAGCAGCCCCAGGGATTCGACTAATGAAAAACTGTTTTTT; abundance: -; d_gene: -; j_gene: TRBJ1-4; v_gene: TRBV5-6
CDR3aa: CASRERISNTGELFF; CDR3nt: TGTGCCAGCAGGGAGCGCATCTCGAACACCGGGGAGCTGTTTTTT; abundance: -; d_gene: -; j_gene: TRBJ2-2; v_gene: TRBV6-5
CDR3aa: CASSEFWDRSYEQYF; CDR3nt: TGTGCCAGCAGTGAGTTTTGGGACAGGAGCTACGAGCAGTACTTC; abundance: -; d_gene: TRBD1; j_gene: TRBJ2-7; v_gene: TRBV6-1
CDR3aa: CASSVVEAGANVLTF; CDR3nt: TGTGCCAGCAGTGTGGTTGAAGCTGGGGCCAACGTCCTGACTTTC; abundance: once; d_gene: -; j_gene: TRBJ2-6; v_gene: TRBV2
CDR3aa: CASSGIEETQYF; CDR3nt: TGTGCCAGCAGTGGGATCGAAGAGACCCAGTACTTC; abundance: few; d_gene: -; j_gene: TRBJ2-5; v_gene: TRBV2
CDR3aa: CAIARGEQETQYF; CDR3nt: TGTGCCATCGCCCGAGGGGAGCAAGAGACCCAGTACTTC; abundance: -; d_gene: -; j_gene: TRBJ2-5; v_gene: TRBV10-3
CDR3aa: CASSRGQPGVDEQYF; CDR3nt: TGTGCCAGCAGCCGTGGACAGCCCGGAGTCGACGAGCAGTACTTC; abundance: -; d_gene: -; j_gene: TRBJ2-7; v_gene: TRBV7-9
CDR3aa: CASSRRTDYEQYF; CDR3nt: TGTGCCAGCAGCCGTAGGACAGACTACGAGCAGTACTTC; abundance: few; d_gene: -; j_gene: TRBJ2-7; v_gene: TRBV7-9
CDR3aa: CASSLFRGPGANVLTF; CDR3nt: TGCGCCAGCAGCCTCTTCAGGGGGCCTGGGGCCAACGTCCTGACTTTC; abundance: -; d_gene: TRBD1; j_gene: TRBJ2-6; v_gene: TRBV4-1
CDR3aa: CASSQVGGPHEQFF; CDR3nt: TGCGCCAGCAGCCAAGTGGGGGGACCCCATGAGCAGTTCTTC; abundance: -; d_gene: -; j_gene: TRBJ2-1; v_gene: TRBV4-3
CDR3aa: CAVSTGYRSGELFF; CDR3nt: TGTGCCGTGTCGACAGGTTATAGGTCCGGGGAGCTGTTTTTT; abundance: -; d_gene: -; j_gene: TRBJ2-2; v_gene: TRBV30
CDR3aa: CASSPLGTDNEQFF; CDR3nt: TGTGCCAGCTCACCACTTGGGACAGACAATGAGCAGTTCTTC; abundance: -; d_gene: TRBD1; j_gene: TRBJ2-1; v_gene: TRBV18
CDR3aa: CASSPPVEDTQYF; CDR3nt: TGTGCCAGCTCACCACCCGTCGAGGATACGCAGTATTTT; abundance: -; d_gene: -; j_gene: TRBJ2-3; v_gene: TRBV18
CDR3aa: CASSATLAGGEETQYF; CDR3nt: TGTGCCAGCAGTGCAACACTAGCGGGGGGGGAAGAGACCCAGTACTTC; abundance: -; d_gene: TRBD2; j_gene: TRBJ2-5; v_gene: TRBV2
CDR3aa: CAWSVGGPGAGELFF; CDR3nt: TGTGCCTGGAGTGTAGGCGGGCCCGGGGCCGGGGAGCTGTTTTTT; abundance: -; d_gene: -; j_gene: TRBJ2-2; v_gene: TRBV30
CDR3aa: CASSGTGQSYEQYF; CDR3nt: TGTGCCAGCAGCGGGACAGGGCAGTCCTACGAGCAGTACTTC; abundance: -; d_gene: TRBD1; j_gene: TRBJ2-7; v_gene: TRBV5-4
CDR3aa: CASSNGQGSSPLHF; CDR3nt: TGTGCCAGCAGTAACGGACAGGGGAGTTCACCCCTCCACTTT; abundance: -; d_gene: TRBD1; j_gene: TRBJ1-6; v_gene: TRBV7-2
CDR3aa: CASSVRPSGANVLTF; CDR3nt: TGTGCCAGCAGCGTACGTCCCTCTGGGGCCAACGTCCTGACTTTC; abundance: few; d_gene: -; j_gene: TRBJ2-6; v_gene: TRBV9
CDR3aa: CAWSSDTYTEAFF; CDR3nt: TGTGCCTGGAGCAGCGATACATACACTGAAGCTTTCTTT; abundance: -; d_gene: -; j_gene: TRBJ1-1; v_gene: TRBV30
CDR3aa: CASSGRTGDGNTIYF; CDR3nt: TGCGCCAGCAGCGGACGGACAGGGGATGGAAACACCATATATTTT; abundance: few; d_gene: TRBD1; j_gene: TRBJ1-3; v_gene: TRBV5-1
CDR3aa: CASSLMFGQGTTEAFF; CDR3nt: TGCGCCAGCAGCTTGATGTTTGGCCAGGGGACCACTGAAGCTTTCTTT; abundance: -; d_gene: -; j_gene: TRBJ1-1; v_gene: TRBV5-1
CDR3aa: CSVEDFQETQYF; CDR3nt: TGCAGCGTTGAAGACTTCCAAGAGACCCAGTACTTC; abundance: -; d_gene: -; j_gene: TRBJ2-5; v_gene: TRBV29-1
CDR3aa: CASGLDGPRHSPLHF; CDR3nt: TGTGCTAGTGGTTTGGACGGTCCTAGGCACTCACCCCTCCACTTT; abundance: few; d_gene: -; j_gene: TRBJ1-6; v_gene: TRBV12-5
CDR3aa: CASRDNRVSLNEQFF; CDR3nt: TGTGCCAGCCGAGACAACAGGGTCAGCCTCAACGAGCAGTTCTTC; abundance: -; d_gene: -; j_gene: TRBJ2-1; v_gene: TRBV6-5
CDR3aa: CATSRDGTGGLVLF; CDR3nt: TGTGCCACCAGCAGAGATGGTACAGGGGGCCTCGTCCTTTTT; abundance: -; d_gene: TRBD1; j_gene: TRBJ2-3; v_gene: TRBV15
CDR3aa: CSVDSDMTTEAFF; CDR3nt: TGCAGCGTTGATTCGGATATGACGACTGAAGCTTTCTTT; abundance: few; d_gene: -; j_gene: TRBJ1-1; v_gene: TRBV29-1
CDR3aa: CASRDREGQPQHF; CDR3nt: TGCGCCAGCAGAGACAGGGAGGGTCAGCCCCAGCATTTT; abundance: -; d_gene: TRBD1; j_gene: TRBJ1-5; v_gene: TRBV23-1
CDR3aa: CASSQDWGTSWNSPLHF; CDR3nt: TGCGCCAGCAGCCAAGATTGGGGGACTAGCTGGAATTCACCCCTCCACTTT; abundance: -; d_gene: -; j_gene: TRBJ1-6; v_gene: TRBV4-1
CDR3aa: CASSLTRGTGELFF; CDR3nt: TGTGCCAGCAGCTTGACTCGTGGCACCGGGGAGCTGTTTTTT; abundance: -; d_gene: -; j_gene: TRBJ2-2; v_gene: TRBV7-6
CDR3aa: CATRGRSGPDTQYF; CDR3nt: TGTGCCACCCGAGGACGTAGCGGACCAGATACGCAGTATTTT; abundance: few; d_gene: -; j_gene: TRBJ2-3; v_gene: TRBV28
CDR3aa: CASSPLAGGPNEQFF; CDR3nt: TGCGCCAGCAGCCCCCTAGCGGGGGGGCCCAATGAGCAGTTCTTC; abundance: -; d_gene: TRBD2; j_gene: TRBJ2-1; v_gene: TRBV5-1
CDR3aa: CAISDDWAKNIQYF; CDR3nt: TGTGCCATCAGTGACGACTGGGCCAAAAACATTCAGTACTTC; abundance: -; d_gene: -; j_gene: TRBJ2-4; v_gene: TRBV10-3
CDR3aa: CASVSSRTDEKLFF; CDR3nt: TGTGCCAGCGTGTCCTCCCGGACGGATGAAAAACTGTTTTTT; abundance: -; d_gene: -; j_gene: TRBJ1-4; v_gene: TRBV2
CDR3aa: CASSLATGGTDTQYF; CDR3nt: TGTGCCAGCAGCTTAGCGACAGGGGGTACAGATACGCAGTATTTT; abundance: -; d_gene: TRBD1; j_gene: TRBJ2-3; v_gene: TRBV7-2
CDR3aa: CAISESGDQPQHF; CDR3nt: TGTGCCATCAGTGAGTCGGGGGATCAGCCCCAGCATTTT; abundance: -; d_gene: -; j_gene: TRBJ1-5; v_gene: TRBV10-3
CDR3aa: CASSVVGTGNTIYF; CDR3nt: TGTGCCAGCAGCGTTGTGGGTACGGGAAACACCATATATTTT; abundance: -; d_gene: -; j_gene: TRBJ1-3; v_gene: TRBV9
CDR3aa: CASSPPGSLRTGELFF; CDR3nt: TGTGCCAGCAGCCCGCCGGGGAGCTTAAGGACCGGGGAGCTGTTTTTT; abundance: few; d_gene: -; j_gene: TRBJ2-2; v_gene: TRBV5-6
CDR3aa: CASSQITGGMGDTQYF; CDR3nt: TGTGCCAGCAGCCAAATAACAGGGGGCATGGGAGATACGCAGTATTTT; abundance: -; d_gene: TRBD1; j_gene: TRBJ2-3; v_gene: TRBV14
CDR3aa: CASSLGLGETQYF; CDR3nt: TGCGCCAGCAGCTTGGGATTGGGCGAGACCCAGTACTTC; abundance: -; d_gene: -; j_gene: TRBJ2-5; v_gene: TRBV5-1
CDR3aa: CASSLHAGTVLREPQHF; CDR3nt: TGTGCCAGCAGCTTACACGCCGGGACAGTGCTTCGGGAGCCCCAGCATTTT; abundance: -; d_gene: TRBD1; j_gene: TRBJ1-5; v_gene: TRBV7-2
CDR3aa: CAWSARVRNGYTF; CDR3nt: TGTGCCTGGAGTGCCAGGGTTAGGAATGGCTACACCTTC; abundance: -; d_gene: -; j_gene: TRBJ1-2; v_gene: TRBV30
CDR3aa: CASSQAGTGGPYNEQFF; CDR3nt: TGCGCCAGCAGCCAAGCGGGGACAGGGGGGCCCTACAATGAGCAGTTCTTC; abundance: few; d_gene: TRBD1; j_gene: TRBJ2-1; v_gene: TRBV4-3
CDR3aa: CASSPDGQGRSYGYTF; CDR3nt: TGTGCCAGCAGCCCCGACGGACAGGGTCGCAGCTATGGCTACACCTTC; abundance: -; d_gene: TRBD1; j_gene: TRBJ1-2; v_gene: TRBV7-9
CDR3aa: CASSRGGVEEKLFF; CDR3nt: TGTGCCAGCAGCAGGGGAGGGGTGGAGGAAAAACTGTTTTTT; abundance: once; d_gene: -; j_gene: TRBJ1-4; v_gene: TRBV5-4
CDR3aa: CAWSVHSSYEQYF; CDR3nt: TGTGCCTGGAGTGTACACAGTTCCTACGAGCAGTACTTC; abundance: -; d_gene: -; j_gene: TRBJ2-7; v_gene: TRBV30
CDR3aa: CATSRGGGLNQPQHF; CDR3nt: TGTGCCACCAGCAGAGGAGGGGGCCTGAATCAGCCCCAGCATTTT; abundance: -; d_gene: TRBD1; j_gene: TRBJ1-5; v_gene: TRBV15
CDR3aa: CASSPTWDVHGSNQPQHF; CDR3nt: TGTGCCAGCAGCCCCACGTGGGATGTACATGGGAGCAATCAGCCCCAGCATTTT; abundance: -; d_gene: -; j_gene: TRBJ1-5; v_gene: TRBV7-8
CDR3aa: CASRDGSQETQYF; CDR3nt: TGCGCCAGCAGGGACGGGTCCCAAGAGACCCAGTACTTC; abundance: -; d_gene: -; j_gene: TRBJ2-5; v_gene: TRBV5-1
CDR3aa: CASSFQLERSETQYF; CDR3nt: TGTGCCAGCAGCTTTCAACTAGAGCGATCAGAGACCCAGTACTTC; abundance: -; d_gene: -; j_gene: TRBJ2-5; v_gene: TRBV7-2
CDR3aa: CASSPRDRGTDTQYF; CDR3nt: TGTGCCAGCAGCCCCCGGGACAGGGGAACAGATACGCAGTATTTT; abundance: -; d_gene: TRBD1; j_gene: TRBJ2-3; v_gene: TRBV5-6